These 19 T cell receptor beta chains were all obtained from the same sample, sequenced in a study of T-cell reconstitution after alpha-beta-depleted transplantation in children. Unique molecular identifiers were used in preparing the TCRbeta library. MiXCR was run by TCRdb on the PCR reads, yielding one entry per CDR3 protein. The table lists 200,000 to 300,000 distinct CDR3 sequences, 8.2% of them singletons, with almost 6.5% in the top ten. The input for sequencing was PBMCs, mostly from graft donor cells, taken 180 days after TCRalphabeta/CD19-depleted stem cell transplant. The receptors shown here come from a male patient younger than 18 who had a stem cell transplant for acute lymphoblastic leukemia, so the T cells may come from the graft donor.

This clonotype ranks as medium-sized (0.01 to 0.1%). The rearrangement links TRBV9 to TRBJ2-2; weak D call: TRBD1 (6 bases). CDR3 length equals 15 residues. CDR1 and CDR2 from the germline V gene are SGDLS and YYNGEE. Trimming took 2 bases from V and 0 from J, leaving 8 bases between them. In nucleotides, the CDR3 is TGTGCCAGCAGCGTGGACAGCGCGAACACCGGGGAGCTGTTTTTT. Translated, it gives CASSVDSANTGELFF.

This clonotype was counted many times. This sequence joins TRBV29-1 and TRBJ1-3; no firm D call. Deletions cut 4 bases from V and 0 bases from J, with 13 bases between. Germline values: CDR1 SQVTM, CDR2 ANQGSEA. The CDR3 contains 15 residues. CDR3 protein: CSVAARGSSGNTIYF. CDR3 bases: TGCAGCGTTGCAGCGCGGGGTAGCTCTGGAAACACCATATATTTT.

This clonotype was counted ten times or more. CDR3 residues: CATCTGGRETQYF. As DNA, the CDR3 is TGTGCCACCTGTACAGGGGGAAGGGAGACCCAGTACTTC. The rearrangement joins TRBV6-6 to TRBJ2-5; 8 bases are a match to TRBD1. This CDR3 contains 13 residues. The V gene end was trimmed by 10 bases and the J gene end by 5 bases; junction bases not matched to a gene: 9. Germline CDR1 is MNHNY and CDR2 is SVGAGI (reference sequence).

In this sample, this clonotype turned up many times. Sequence at one end of the junction differs from germline and may be a read error. This sequence joins TRBV4-2 and TRBJ2-5, with a tentative D call TRBD2 (6 bases). The CDR3 totals 15 residues. Per the germline V gene, CDR1 is LGHNA and CDR2 is YNFKEQ. Here the CDR3 DNA reads TGTGCCAGCAGCCAAGGGGGAGGAAACCAGGAGACCCAGTACTTC. It is translated as CASSQGGGNQETQYF.

This clonotype occurred many times. This chain links TRBV12-3 or TRBV12-4 with TRBJ2-1; 7 nucleotides line up with TRBD2. There are 16 residues in the CDR3. V gave up 4 bases and J gave up 8 bases; unmatched junction bases: 14. The CDR3 DNA reads TGTGCCAGCAGTTCCATATACTCGGGGGGAAGGGATGAGCAGTTCTTC. Its translation: CASSSIYSGGRDEQFF.

This clonotype was observed many times. The rearrangement links TRBV27 to TRBJ2-7; TRBD1 aligns across 9 bases. V lost 8 bases to trimming and J lost 5 bases; unmatched junction nucleotides: 10. The germline CDR1 and CDR2 sequences are MNHEY and SMNVEV (reference sequence). This CDR3 has 14 amino acids. This chain's CDR3 is CASAYGTGFHEQYF. Here the CDR3 DNA reads TGTGCCAGCGCCTACGGGACAGGGTTTCACGAGCAGTACTTC.

The sample holds many counts of this clonotype. The chain uses TRBV28 and TRBJ2-2, with TRBD2 identical over 9 bases. CDR3 size: 19 residues. The V and J ends lost 4 bases and 4 bases, in that order; junction bases with no gene match: 16. Germline-derived CDR1 and CDR2 are MDHEN and SYDVKM. The CDR3 loop reads CASSSPGWASGMRTGELFF. Written as DNA, the CDR3 is TGTGCCAGCAGTTCCCCCGGTTGGGCTAGCGGGATGCGCACCGGGGAGCTGTTTTTT.

This clonotype was seen many times. The V gene is TRBV12-3 or TRBV12-4, the J gene TRBJ2-1; unclear D gene. Trimming removed 3 bases at V and 8 bases at J, with 11 bases between. This CDR3 is built from 13 residues. CDR3: CASSLRYRDEQFF. CDR3 bases: TGTGCCAGCAGTTTGAGGTATCGAGATGAGCAGTTCTTC.

This clonotype has at least ten counts. The chain uses TRBV28 and TRBJ2-1; 9 bases map to TRBD2. Germline V CDR1 and CDR2: MDHEN, SYDVKM. There are 15 residues in the CDR3. Germline trimming cut 3 bases from V and 4 bases from J; bases unmatched to any gene: 4. The CDR3 protein is CASSLGLAGYNEQFF. CDR3 coding DNA: TGTGCCAGCAGTTTGGGTCTAGCGGGGTACAATGAGCAGTTCTTC.

In its sample, this clonotype was seen many times. V and J are TRBV29-1 and TRBJ2-1; D possibly corresponds to TRBD2 (5 bases). The germline V and J ends were trimmed by 3 bases and 9 bases, with 15 bases remaining between them. CDR1 SQVTM and CDR2 ANQGSEA come from the germline V gene. The CDR3 extends over 13 amino acids. The CDR3 is CSVDALEGSEQFF. Written as DNA, the CDR3 is TGCAGCGTTGACGCCCTAGAGGGTAGTGAGCAGTTCTTC.

This clonotype was detected many times. J is TRBJ2-2 and V is TRBV20-1; 10 bases fit TRBD2. V shed 2 bases and J 0 bases; nucleotides not matched to a gene: 3. The CDR3 sequence is 16 residues long. CDR1 is DFQATT, CDR2 SNEGSKA, per germline (reference sequence). In nucleotides, the CDR3 is TGCAGTGCTAGAAGGGGACTAGCGTCGAACACCGGGGAGCTGTTTTTT. Translating gives CSARRGLASNTGELFF.

The table lists this clonotype with many counts. V usage is TRBV6-2 or TRBV6-3 and J usage is TRBJ2-7; D might be TRBD1 (6 bases). Germline V gene data show CDR1 as MNHEY and CDR2 as SVGEGT. V dropped 6 bases and J dropped 2 bases, with 17 bases sitting between them. This CDR3 has 15 amino acids. The CDR3 bases are TGTGCCAGCAGCTTACAGGGAATCATGACCTACGAGCAGTACTTC. It yields the protein CASSLQGIMTYEQYF.

This clonotype was seen many times. The J gene is TRBJ1-1, the V gene TRBV20-1; D is undetermined. The V end lost 0 bases, the J end lost 0 bases, and 5 bases lay between the germline ends. Germline lookup yields CDR1 DFQATT and CDR2 SNEGSKA (reference sequence). This CDR3 has 13 amino acids. CDR3: CSARDSLNTEAFF. Here the CDR3 DNA reads TGCAGTGCTAGAGATTCCCTGAACACTGAAGCTTTCTTT.

The chain recombines TRBV18 with TRBJ2-4; perhaps D is TRBD1 or TRBD2 (5 bases each). From germline, CDR1 is KGHSH and CDR2 LQKENI. The CDR3 loop spans 13 amino acids. The V end was cut by 6 bases, the J end by 9 bases, with 15 bases between. This chain's CDR3 is CASSRDPESIQYF. CDR3 sequence (DNA): TGTGCCAGCTCCCGGGACCCCGAAAGCATTCAGTACTTC. The whole variable domain, remainder taken from reference TRBV18 and TRBJ2-4, is NAGVMQNPRHLVRRRGQEARLRCSPMKGHSHVYWYRQLPEEGLKFMVYLQKENIIDESGMPKERFSAEFPKEGPSILRIQQVVRGDSAAYFCASSRDPESIQYFGAGTRLSVL.

This clonotype occurred many times. The chain uses TRBV6-5 and TRBJ1-1; D call uncertain. Germline values: CDR1 MNHEY, CDR2 SVGAGI. CDR3 size: 14 residues. Trimming stripped 2 bases from V and 0 bases from J, with 7 bases between. The CDR3: CASSYDTVNTEAFF. The CDR3 DNA is TGTGCCAGCAGTTACGACACGGTGAACACTGAAGCTTTCTTT.

In this sample, this clonotype turned up a few times. CDR3 loop: CASSPRAGPLYEQYF. Here the CDR3 DNA reads TGTGCCAGCTCACCACGCGCAGGGCCGCTCTACGAGCAGTACTTC. This rearrangement joins TRBV18 to TRBJ2-7, with D possibly matching TRBD1 (5 bases). V lost 1 base and J lost 3, with 13 bases in between. The CDR3 has 15 amino acids. Germline V CDR1 and CDR2: KGHSH, LQKENI.

This clonotype was recorded at least ten times. The chain joins TRBV6-5 to TRBJ1-1; TRBD1 is a possible D gene (6 bases). The ends were cut back, 2 bases at V and 9 bases at J, with 16 bases in the middle. CDR1 MNHEY and CDR2 SVGAGI come from the germline V gene. The CDR3 spans 14 residues. CDR3 nucleotides: TGTGCCAGCAGTTACGTTCAGGGGAGGGAAAAAGCTTTCTTT. Encoded protein: CASSYVQGREKAFF.

This clonotype was picked up many times. The V call is TRBV4-3, the J call TRBJ1-1, with D perhaps TRBD1 (5 bases). The CDR3 runs to 16 residues. CDR1 and CDR2 from the germline V gene are LGHNA and YSLEER. V was cut by 4 bases and J by 0 bases, with 15 bases left in between. The CDR3 loop is CASSRGVGAMNTEAFF. The CDR3 nucleotides read TGCGCCAGCAGCCGAGGAGTTGGGGCGATGAACACTGAAGCTTTCTTT.

Ten or more counts support this clonotype. The CDR3 bases are TGTGCCAGCACGATCGGGGGGTACAATGAGCAGTTCTTC. The encoded protein is CASTIGGYNEQFF. This sequence joins TRBV13 and TRBJ2-1; 7 bases line up with TRBD2. CDR3 size: 13 residues. J gave up 4 bases and V 7 bases, and 4 bases lay outside the gene matches. Looked up from germline, CDR1 is PRHDT and CDR2 is FYEKMQ (reference sequence).